This T cell receptor (beta chain) was sequenced in a study of blood T cell repertoires in COVID-19. CDR3 length equals 15 residues. J lost 9 bases, V lost 0 bases, and 8 bases had no gene match. The germline gives CDR1 SGDLS, CDR2 YYNGEE. Original processing notes: Nucleated cell number was recorded as an estimate derived from reference gene primer amplification. Here immunoSEQ multiplex PCR was the method, and the copy in TCRdb shows in-frame clones only, minus some. V and J calls plus clone size are reproduced from that table; the DNA served to infer D and trimming. The sample contains about 240,000 clones, roughly 88% of which appear only once.

The origin of this receptor is a woman aged 25 to 39 with acute or convalescent COVID-19. Sequences were obtained from peripheral blood. This rearrangement joins TRBV9 to TRBJ2-7; TRBD1 matches 11 bases. CDR3 in DNA: TGTGCCAGCAGCGTAGCGGACAGGGGGCGTTCTGTGCAGTACTTC. Its translation is CASSVADRGRSVQYF.